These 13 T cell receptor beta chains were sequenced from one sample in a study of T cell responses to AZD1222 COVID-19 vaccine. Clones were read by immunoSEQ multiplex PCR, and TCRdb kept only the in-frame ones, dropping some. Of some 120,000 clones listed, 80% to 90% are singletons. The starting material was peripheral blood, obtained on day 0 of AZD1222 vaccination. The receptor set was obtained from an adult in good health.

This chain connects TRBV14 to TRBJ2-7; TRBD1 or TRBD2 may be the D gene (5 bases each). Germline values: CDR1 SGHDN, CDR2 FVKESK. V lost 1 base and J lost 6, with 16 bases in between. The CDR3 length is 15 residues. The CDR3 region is CASSQGPGPRSEQYF. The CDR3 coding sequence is TGTGCCAGCAGCCAAGGTCCGGGACCCCGGAGCGAGCAGTACTTC. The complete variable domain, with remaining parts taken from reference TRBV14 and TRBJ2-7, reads EAGVTQFPSHSVIEKGQTVTLRCDPISGHDNLYWYRRVMGKEIKFLLHFVKESKQDESGMPNNRFLAERTGGTYSTLKVQPAELEDSGVYFCASSQGPGPRSEQYFGPGTRLTVT.

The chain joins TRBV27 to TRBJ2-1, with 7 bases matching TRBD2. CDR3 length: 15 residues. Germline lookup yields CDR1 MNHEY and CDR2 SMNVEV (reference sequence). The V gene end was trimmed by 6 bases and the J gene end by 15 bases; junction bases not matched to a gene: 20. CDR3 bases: TGTGCCAGCAGCCCTCAAGCGAGCGGGGTCGGAGGACGGTTCTTC. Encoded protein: CASSPQASGVGGRFF.

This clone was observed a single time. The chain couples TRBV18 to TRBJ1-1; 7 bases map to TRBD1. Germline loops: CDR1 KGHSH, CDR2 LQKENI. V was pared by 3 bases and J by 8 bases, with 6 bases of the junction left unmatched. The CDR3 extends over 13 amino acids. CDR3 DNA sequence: TGTGCCAGCTCACCTGGGGACAGACCAGAAGCTTTCTTT. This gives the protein CASSPGDRPEAFF.

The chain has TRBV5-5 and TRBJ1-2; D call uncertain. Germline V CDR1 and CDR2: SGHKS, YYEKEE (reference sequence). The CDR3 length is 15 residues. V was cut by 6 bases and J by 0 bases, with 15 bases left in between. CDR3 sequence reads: CASTSVVGSNYGYTF. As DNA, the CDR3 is TGTGCCAGCACCTCAGTAGTAGGGTCTAACTATGGCTACACCTTC.

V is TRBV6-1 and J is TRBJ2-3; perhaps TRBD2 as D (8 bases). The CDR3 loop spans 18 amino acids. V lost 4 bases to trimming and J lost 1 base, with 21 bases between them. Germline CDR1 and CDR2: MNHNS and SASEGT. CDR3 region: CASSVGRGRRVGTDTQYF. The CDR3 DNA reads TGTGCCAGCAGTGTCGGGAGGGGGCGCAGAGTAGGCACAGATACGCAGTATTTT.

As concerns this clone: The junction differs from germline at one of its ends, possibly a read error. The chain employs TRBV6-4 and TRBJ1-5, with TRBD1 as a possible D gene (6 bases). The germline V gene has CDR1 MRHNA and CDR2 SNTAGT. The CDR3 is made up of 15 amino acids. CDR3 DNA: TGTGCCAGCAGTAACTCCGGGGGCTTCAATCAGCCCCAGCATTTT. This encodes CASSNSGGFNQPQHF.

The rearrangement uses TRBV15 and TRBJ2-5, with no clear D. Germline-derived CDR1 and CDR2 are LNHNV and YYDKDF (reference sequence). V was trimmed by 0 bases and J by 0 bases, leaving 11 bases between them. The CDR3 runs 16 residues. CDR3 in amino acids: CATSRDPPEHQETQYF. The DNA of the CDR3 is TGTGCCACCAGCAGAGACCCCCCCGAACACCAAGAGACCCAGTACTTC.

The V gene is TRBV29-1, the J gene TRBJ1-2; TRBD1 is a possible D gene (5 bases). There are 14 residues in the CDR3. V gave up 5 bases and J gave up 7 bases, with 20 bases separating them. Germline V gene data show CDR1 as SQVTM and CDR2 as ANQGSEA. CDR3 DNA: TGCAGCGTTCAAAAATCTGGGGCGCCGGGTGGCTACACCTTC. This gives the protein CSVQKSGAPGGYTF.

In DNA form, the CDR3 reads TGTGCCAGCAGATCCTCCGGGACAGGGACGGAAAAACTGTTTTTT. This codes for CASRSSGTGTEKLFF. The rearrangement joins TRBV28 to TRBJ1-4, with TRBD1 matching 9 bases. The germline V gene encodes CDR1 MDHEN and CDR2 SYDVKM. CDR3 size: 15 residues. Trimming at V came to 6 bases and at J to 8 bases, leaving 10 bases not matched to a gene.

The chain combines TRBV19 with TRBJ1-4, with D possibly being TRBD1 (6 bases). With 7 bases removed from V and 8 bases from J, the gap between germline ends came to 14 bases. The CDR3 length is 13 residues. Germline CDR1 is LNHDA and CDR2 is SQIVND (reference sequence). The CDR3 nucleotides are TGTGCCAGTACTCGGACAGTCGGAGAAAAACTGTTTTTT. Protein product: CASTRTVGEKLFF.

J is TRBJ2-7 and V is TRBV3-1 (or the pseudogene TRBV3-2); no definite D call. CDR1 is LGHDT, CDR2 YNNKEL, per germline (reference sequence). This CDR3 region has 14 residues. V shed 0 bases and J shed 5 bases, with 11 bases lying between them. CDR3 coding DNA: TGTGCCAGCAGCCAAGATAGGTCGGCGCACGAGCAGTACTTC. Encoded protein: CASSQDRSAHEQYF.

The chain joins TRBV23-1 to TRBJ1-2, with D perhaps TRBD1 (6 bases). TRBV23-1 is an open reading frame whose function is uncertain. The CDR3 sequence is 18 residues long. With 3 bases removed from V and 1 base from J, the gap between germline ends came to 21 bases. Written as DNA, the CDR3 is TGCGCCAGCAGTCATCCTGTTTCGACAGGCAGCTTTAACTATGGCTACACCTTC. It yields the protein CASSHPVSTGSFNYGYTF.

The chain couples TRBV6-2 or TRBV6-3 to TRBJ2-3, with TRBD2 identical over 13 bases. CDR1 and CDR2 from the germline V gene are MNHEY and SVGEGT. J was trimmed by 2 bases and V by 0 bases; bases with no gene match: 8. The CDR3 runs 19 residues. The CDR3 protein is CASSYSRTSGRVYTDTQYF. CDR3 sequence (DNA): TGTGCCAGCAGTTACTCGAGAACTAGCGGGAGGGTATACACAGATACGCAGTATTTT.